The next 29 T cell receptor beta chains were all read from a single sample in a study of blood T cells in healthy people across ages. Next came a second PCR, run for 7 to 11 cycles, which used a sample-barcoded 5' primer along with a J-beta primer mix. MiXCR, run by TCRdb on the 5' RACE reads, gives a single entry per CDR3 protein. This sample has about 1.1 million distinct CDR3 sequences; 35% to 45% occur once, and the top ten carry under 15%. The sequencing input was blood. The receptor source for this set is a man between 18 and 29 years old in good health.

This clonotype appeared a single time. The genes are TRBV7-9 and TRBJ1-2; D remains ambiguous. The CDR3 runs 13 residues. Trimming left V 6 bases short and J 8 bases short, with 16 bases between. Germline assignment: CDR1 SEHNR and CDR2 FQNEAQ (reference sequence). The CDR3 protein is CASSPLDMGGYTF. Written as DNA, the CDR3 is TGTGCCAGCAGTCCACTTGACATGGGGGGCTACACCTTC.

This clonotype was found many times. The rearrangement joins TRBV20-1 to TRBJ2-5; a possible D gene is TRBD2 (7 bases). The CDR3 runs 13 residues. The germline V and J ends were trimmed by 6 bases and 4 bases, with 15 bases remaining between them. Germline V CDR1 and CDR2: DFQATT, SNEGSKA (reference sequence). The CDR3 loop is CSAEGGALETQYF. DNA for the CDR3: TGCAGTGCGGAAGGGGGGGCTCTAGAGACCCAGTACTTC.

The chain links TRBV4-3 to TRBJ2-1, with 8 bases identical to TRBD2. CDR3 length: 17 residues. The V gene's germline CDR1 is LGHNA and CDR2 YSLEER. V lost 0 bases to trimming and J lost 4 bases; unmatched junction nucleotides: 8. The CDR3 region is CASSQEATSGAYNEQFF. CDR3 DNA: TGCGCCAGCAGCCAAGAAGCTACTAGCGGAGCATACAATGAGCAGTTCTTC.

The chain uses TRBV4-3 and TRBJ1-5; tentative D call: TRBD1 (6 bases). The ends were cut back, 0 bases at V and 5 bases at J, with 11 bases in the middle. The germline V gene encodes CDR1 LGHNA and CDR2 YSLEER. The CDR3 contains 15 residues. CDR3 loop: CASSQDGKGDQPQHF. CDR3 nucleotide sequence: TGCGCCAGCAGCCAAGATGGGAAGGGGGATCAGCCCCAGCATTTT.

This clonotype was detected only a few times. V and J are TRBV12-3 or TRBV12-4 and TRBJ2-7; D possibly corresponds to TRBD2 (6 bases). CDR3 size: 14 residues. V was clipped by 6 bases and J by 0 bases, with 12 bases between them. For the CDR3, the DNA is TGTGCCAGCAGCAACTTCGGGAGCTCCTACGAGCAGTACTTC. This gives the protein CASSNFGSSYEQYF.

V usage is TRBV6-5 and J usage is TRBJ1-4; 8 nucleotides match TRBD1. This CDR3 is 16 amino acids long. Germline V lookup: CDR1 MNHEY, CDR2 SVGAGI. V shed 0 bases and J 10 bases; nucleotides not matched to a gene: 10. CDR3 coding DNA: TGTGCCAGCAGTTACTCCACCACAGGGGGAAGGGGAAAACTGTTTTTT. Residues: CASSYSTTGGRGKLFF.

This clonotype has only a few counts. This chain joins TRBV2 and TRBJ1-2, with D perhaps TRBD1 (5 bases). From germline, CDR1 is SNHLY and CDR2 FYNNEI. CDR3 size: 13 residues. V lost 6 bases to trimming and J lost 3 bases, with 11 bases between them. CDR3 nucleotides: TGTGCCAGCAGGGCAGACAGTCACTATGGCTACACCTTC. Translation gives CASRADSHYGYTF.

The chain links TRBV11-2 to TRBJ2-3; D is undetermined. Per the germline V gene, CDR1 is SGHAT and CDR2 is FQNNGV. Trimming left V 1 base short and J 4 bases short, with 9 bases between. This CDR3 contains 14 residues. DNA for the CDR3: TGTGCCAGCAGCTTAGTATGGGCATCAGATACGCAGTATTTT. This codes for CASSLVWASDTQYF.

This clonotype was seen once. J is TRBJ2-2 and V is TRBV20-1, with TRBD1 matching 8 bases. This CDR3 region has 12 residues. Germline V gives CDR1 DFQATT, CDR2 SNEGSKA (reference sequence). V trimming: 3 bases; J trimming: 7 bases; junction bases outside the gene matches: 1. CDR3 sequence (DNA): TGCAGTGCTAGGACAGGGGTCGGGGAGCTGTTTTTT. Its protein is CSARTGVGELFF.

In its sample, this clonotype was seen a few times. The chain couples TRBV29-1 to TRBJ1-1; 7 bases match TRBD1. CDR1 is SQVTM, CDR2 ANQGSEA, per germline. The V segment lost 6 bases and the J segment 4 bases; nucleotides outside the gene matches: 8. This CDR3 comprises 13 residues. The CDR3 protein is CSVHRRTGTEAFF. As DNA, the CDR3 is TGCAGCGTCCATCGCCGGACAGGCACTGAAGCTTTCTTT. The full variable domain, rest sourced from reference TRBV29-1 and TRBJ1-1, is SAVISQKPSRDICQRGTSLTIQCQVDSQVTMMFWYRQQPGQSLTLIATANQGSEATYESGFVIDKFPISRPNLTFSTLTVSNMSPEDSSIYLCSVHRRTGTEAFFGQGTRLTVV.

The chain couples TRBV20-1 to TRBJ2-7; 9 positions agree with TRBD1. The CDR3 is 13 residues long. Germline V lookup: CDR1 DFQATT, CDR2 SNEGSKA (reference sequence). The V and J ends lost 6 bases and 7 bases, in that order; junction bases with no gene match: 10. CDR3 nucleotide sequence: TGCAGTGCAGGACGGACAGGGGTGAATGAGCAGTACTTC. It translates to CSAGRTGVNEQYF.

This chain uses TRBV9 with TRBJ2-5, with TRBD2 identical over 11 bases. The V gene's germline CDR1 is SGDLS and CDR2 YYNGEE. The V gene end was trimmed by 3 bases and the J gene end by 3 bases; junction bases not matched to a gene: 7. This CDR3 region has 16 residues. The CDR3 coding sequence is TGTGCCAGCAGCGCAGAACTAGCGGGGGCAAAAGAGACCCAGTACTTC. Translated: CASSAELAGAKETQYF.

The chain has TRBV4-3 and TRBJ2-2; no clear D gene. Trimming stripped 0 bases from V and 0 bases from J, with 11 bases between. Germline CDR1 and CDR2: LGHNA and YSLEER. The CDR3 spans 17 residues. CDR3 coding DNA: TGCGCCAGCAGCCAAGAATCCCTGAGCGCGAACACCGGGGAGCTGTTTTTT. It specifies CASSQESLSANTGELFF.

Note on this clonotype: The junction differs from germline at one of its ends, possibly a read error. The chain carries TRBV7-6 and TRBJ1-2, with a possible D match to TRBD1 (5 bases). Germline V CDR1 and CDR2: SGHVS, FNYEAQ. The CDR3 contains 12 residues. The CDR3 sequence is CASSSDRQGYAF. The CDR3, as DNA: TGTGCCAGCAGCTCGGACCGGCAGGGCTACGCCTTC.

This clonotype has ten or more counts. The chain uses TRBV27 and TRBJ2-1; D may be TRBD1 (5 bases). V gave up 3 bases and J gave up 5 bases, with 11 bases separating them. CDR1 MNHEY and CDR2 SMNVEV come from the germline V gene (reference sequence). This CDR3 is 14 amino acids long. CDR3 in amino acids: CASSLETANNEQFF. The CDR3 nucleotides read TGTGCCAGCAGTTTGGAGACAGCTAACAATGAGCAGTTCTTC.

Only a few counts were recorded for this clonotype. V and J are TRBV7-2 and TRBJ1-2, with D uncertain. CDR1 is SGHTA, CDR2 FQGNSA, per germline. Trimming cost V 1 base and J 2 bases, with 11 bases left between them. The CDR3 covers 15 residues. The CDR3, as DNA: TGTGCCAGCAGCTTAGGGGTTTTAGAAAACTATGGCTACACCTTC. This translates into CASSLGVLENYGYTF.

This clonotype was counted between two and nine times. The J gene is TRBJ2-1, the V gene TRBV20-1, with 7 bases matching TRBD1. V shed 2 bases, J shed 1 base, and the junction held 8 bases outside the gene matches. Germline loops: CDR1 DFQATT, CDR2 SNEGSKA (reference sequence). This CDR3 region has 16 residues. The CDR3 protein is CSARLGQERSYNEQFF. As DNA, the CDR3 is TGCAGTGCTAGATTAGGACAGGAGCGATCCTACAATGAGCAGTTCTTC.

This clonotype occurred a few times. The chain uses TRBV14 and TRBJ1-2; the D is unclear. The germline V gene encodes CDR1 SGHDN and CDR2 FVKESK. Trimming took 3 bases from V and 6 from J, leaving 14 bases between them. There are 14 residues in the CDR3. The CDR3 coding sequence is TGTGCCAGCAGCCACCTCAGAAGGCACGATGGCTACACCTTC. This translates into CASSHLRRHDGYTF.

The sample holds a few counts of this clonotype. The V and J genes are TRBV12-3 or TRBV12-4 and TRBJ1-1; 9 bases fit TRBD1. This CDR3 contains 12 residues. Unmatched junction bases numbered 1, after V lost 5 bases and J lost 6 bases. The CDR3 sequence is CASSRQGAEAFF. CDR3 coding DNA: TGTGCCAGCAGTAGACAGGGGGCTGAAGCTTTCTTT.

This clonotype was picked up a small number of times. V is TRBV6-2 or TRBV6-3 and J is TRBJ1-1, with TRBD1 matching 8 bases. The CDR3 loop spans 13 amino acids. The germline V gene encodes CDR1 MNHEY and CDR2 SVGEGT. Unmatched junction bases numbered 7, after V lost 6 bases and J lost 7 bases. CDR3 in amino acids: CASSPGQGREAFF. The CDR3 DNA reads TGTGCCAGCAGCCCTGGACAGGGCCGTGAAGCTTTCTTT.

This clonotype turned up a few times. The rearrangement links TRBV20-1 to TRBJ1-2, with TRBD1 matching over 8 bases. Germline CDR1 is DFQATT and CDR2 is SNEGSKA (reference sequence). V shed 6 bases and J 6 bases; nucleotides not matched to a gene: 12. The CDR3 consists of 14 residues. The CDR3: CSARTGGNVDGYTF. The CDR3 DNA sequence: TGCAGTGCGAGAACAGGGGGAAATGTCGATGGCTACACCTTC.

A remark on this clonotype: This could be a read error, since a much larger clone is one nucleotide away. The chain employs TRBV11-2 and TRBJ1-5, with D perhaps matching TRBD1 (6 bases). Per germline, CDR1 SGHAT and CDR2 FQNNGV. The CDR3 length is 15 residues. The CDR3 nucleotides read TGTGCCCGCAGCTTAGGGGGAGGTGGCAATCAGCCCCAGCATTTT. This gives the protein CARSLGGGGNQPQHF. The entire variable domain, with the rest obtained from reference TRBV11-2 and TRBJ1-5, is as follows: EAGVAQSPRYKIIEKRQSVAFWCNPISGHATLYWYQQILGQGPKLLIQFQNNGVVDDSQLPKDRFSAERLKGVDSTLKIQPAKLEDSAVYLCARSLGGGGNQPQHFGDGTRLSIL.

The chain's CDR3 is CASSLAVPRVAKNIQYF. DNA of the CDR3: TGTGCCAGCAGCTTGGCGGTCCCCCGAGTAGCCAAAAACATTCAGTACTTC. V usage is TRBV5-6 and J usage is TRBJ2-4; D gene uncertain. The V gene's germline CDR1 is SGHDT and CDR2 YYEEEE. Trimming pared 0 bases from V and 0 bases from J, leaving 13 bases between. The CDR3 has 17 amino acids.

This rearrangement joins TRBV12-3 or TRBV12-4 to TRBJ1-6; perhaps TRBD1 as D (6 bases). CDR3 length: 15 amino acids. With 3 bases removed from V and 9 bases from J, the gap between germline ends came to 15 bases. The CDR3 here is CASSLGHYGISPLHF. The CDR3, as DNA: TGTGCCAGCAGTTTGGGACACTACGGGATTTCACCCCTCCACTTT.

This clonotype was seen a few times. The V gene is TRBV7-2, the J gene TRBJ2-1; the match to TRBD1 covers 10 bases. Germline lookup yields CDR1 SGHTA and CDR2 FQGNSA. The CDR3 totals 21 residues. The V and J ends lost 0 bases and 5 bases, in that order; junction bases with no gene match: 19. For the CDR3, the DNA is TGTGCCAGCAGCTTAGCGAGGAGGACAGGGGGGACAAAATACTCTGACAATGAGCAGTTCTTC. This translates into CASSLARRTGGTKYSDNEQFF.

This clonotype was picked up one time. The chain uses TRBV20-1 and TRBJ2-7, with D possibly being TRBD2 (6 bases). Germline CDR1 reads DFQATT; CDR2 reads SNEGSKA (reference sequence). The CDR3 spans 12 residues. V lost 5 bases, J lost 7 bases, and 15 bases lay in between. CDR3 DNA sequence: TGCAGTGCTCCGGGAGTCGGGAATGAGCAGTACTTC. Its translation is CSAPGVGNEQYF.

The CDR3 protein is CASSLAEGRGNSEQYF. The CDR3 nucleotides are TGCGCCAGCAGCTTGGCCGAGGGGCGGGGGAATTCCGAGCAGTACTTC. The chain is built from TRBV5-1 and TRBJ2-7, with TRBD2 matching over 7 bases. V shed 0 bases, J shed 6 bases, and the junction held 12 bases outside the gene matches. This CDR3 has 16 amino acids. Looked up from germline, CDR1 is SGHRS and CDR2 is YFSETQ.

This clonotype was seen many times. J is TRBJ2-1 and V is TRBV10-3; 8 bases map to TRBD1. With V trimmed by 2 bases and J by 4 bases, 10 bases remained unmatched. Germline CDR1 and CDR2: ENHRY and SYGVKD. The CDR3 is 17 amino acids. CDR3 residues: CAISEPTDRVGYNEQFF. The CDR3, as DNA: TGTGCCATCAGTGAGCCCACGGACAGGGTAGGGTACAATGAGCAGTTCTTC.

This clonotype appeared a few times. V gene TRBV12-3 or TRBV12-4 combines with J gene TRBJ1-5; 8 bases agree with TRBD1. The J segment lost 6 bases and the V segment lost 1 base, leaving 2 bases of the junction unmatched. This CDR3 has 14 amino acids. The CDR3 nucleotides are TGTGCCAGCAGTTTAGGGACAGGGTTTCAGCCCCAGCATTTT. It encodes CASSLGTGFQPQHF.